This T cell receptor beta chain stems from a study of lymphopenia after photon versus proton radiotherapy. General study points: Relative stability marked proton patients; photon patients lost diversity and naive cells. Better survival with proton therapy was suggested as possible, not demonstrated. Oligoclonal CD8+ Temra expansion after nadir drove photon patients' diversity drop.

The CDR3 is 16 residues long. The V and J ends lost 4 bases and 2 bases, in that order; junction bases with no gene match: 11. The germline gives CDR1 SGHTA, CDR2 FQGNSA. Notes on this clone: Antigen unknown.

Repertoires were generated with immunoSEQ multiplex PCR, while TCRdb's copy carries only in-frame clones and drops some. The sample has fewer than 30,000 clones; 80% to 85% are singletons. This chain uses TRBV7-2 with TRBJ2-7; 7 positions agree with TRBD2. The sequences come from peripheral blood, collected from a patient treated with photon-based radiotherapy. The receptor's source is a woman aged 45-65 years with pancreatic cancer. The DNA of the CDR3 is TGTGCCAGCAGCTACCTCAGGGCGGGGACTACCTACGAGCAGTACTTC. Amino acid sequence: CASSYLRAGTTYEQYF.